This T cell receptor (beta chain) derives from a study of blood T cell repertoires in COVID-19. Study information: The United States, Italy and Spain provided the acute and convalescent COVID-19 samples. Sample material is recorded as cDNA or gDNA derived from T cells, B-cell-depleted T cells, or PBMCs.

Germline V CDR1 and CDR2: MNHEY, SVGEGT. Losses at the gene ends were 2 bases for V and 5 bases for J; bases not matched to a gene: 8. This CDR3 has 16 residues. In the study's own analysis: Amplified reference gene primers provided the basis for estimating nucleated cell counts. The data were produced by immunoSEQ multiplex PCR, yet TCRdb's version contains in-frame clones alone and is incomplete. V and J calls and clone size are those listed in that table; D and trimming were worked out from the DNA. The table records 140,000 to 150,000 clones, roughly 80% of them present only once. The chain couples TRBV6-2 or TRBV6-3 to TRBJ2-5; TRBD1 agrees at 10 bases. The TCR was taken from a human donor in a cohort sampled during active COVID-19. Sequencing was carried out using peripheral blood. DNA of the CDR3: TGTGCCAGCAGTTACCCCAGGACAGGGGGATTCGAGACCCAGTACTTC. It translates to CASSYPRTGGFETQYF.